This is a list of T cell receptor beta chains from one sample in a study of blood T cell repertoires in COVID-19. Method: immunoSEQ multiplex PCR; TCRdb's copy keeps in-frame clones and lacks some. The sample comprises 70,000 or so clones, 85% of which are singletons, and about 2.9% rests with the top ten. Specimen: peripheral blood. All receptors come from a man of 80 years or more with acute or convalescent COVID-19. The CDR3 runs from the conserved cysteine through the conserved F or W. Each record gives: D gene, clone size, V gene, J gene, CDR3 DNA, CDR3 protein. The D gene is left open where the match is weak. Some rows mark clone size as missing; the rest say once, few, many or name a class of expanded clone.

>-|-|TRBV12-3/TRBV12-4|TRBJ2-7
TGTGCCAGCAGCTCTGGCCGCTACGAGCAGTACTTC
CASSSGRYEQYF
>TRBD2|once|TRBV7-2|TRBJ2-7
TGTGCCAGCAGCTTAGGCGGGCTAGCGGTCTACTACGAGCAGTACTTC
CASSLGGLAVYYEQYF
>TRBD1|-|TRBV19|TRBJ1-2
TGTGCCAGTAGTTCGTCCAGGGGGCGCGGCTATGGCTACACCTTC
CASSSSRGRGYGYTF
>-|-|TRBV24-1|TRBJ1-4
TGTGCCACCAGTGATTGTCAGGGTACCTGCCAGTCAACTAATGAAAAACTGTTTTTT
CATSDCQGTCQSTNEKLFF
>-|-|TRBV5-1|TRBJ1-2
TGCGCCAGCAGTTTTACAGGGAACTATGGCTACACCTTC
CASSFTGNYGYTF
>-|once|TRBV7-6|TRBJ1-5
TGTGCCAGCAGCTTAGGGGGACACGGAGGTTGTTCCCATCAGCCCCAGCATTTT
CASSLGGHGGCSHQPQHF
>-|-|TRBV6-6|TRBJ1-1
TGTGCCAGCCCCGGGGTCCCTGACAACCAGAGAATTGAAGCTTTCTTT
CASPGVPDNQRIEAFF
>TRBD1|-|TRBV19|TRBJ1-1
TGTGCCAGTATGGCAGGGGGAAGGAACACTGAAGCTTTCTTT
CASMAGGRNTEAFF
>TRBD1|-|TRBV7-8|TRBJ1-2
TGTGCCAGCGGAATCAGGGGGCTTAACTATGGCTACACCTTC
CASGIRGLNYGYTF
>-|-|TRBV6-5|TRBJ1-2
TGTGCCAGCAGTTACTACGGGGGGAACTATGGCTACACCTTC
CASSYYGGNYGYTF
>-|-|TRBV6-6|TRBJ2-3
TGTGCCAGCACGACTTGGGGCACAGATACGCAGTATTTT
CASTTWGTDTQYF
>-|once|TRBV10-3|TRBJ1-4
TGTGCCATCAGTGAGTCCTCCGGGGGGTCTGAAAAACTGTTTTTT
CAISESSGGSEKLFF
>-|-|TRBV7-6|TRBJ1-4
TGTGCCAGCAGCTTAGCTGGGGGAGGTGAAAAACTGTTTTTT
CASSLAGGGEKLFF
>-|once|TRBV5-4|TRBJ2-7
TGTGCCAGCAGCTTGACGAGACTCAGCTCCTACGAGCAGTACTTC
CASSLTRLSSYEQYF
>-|once|TRBV19|TRBJ2-1
TGTGCCAGTAGTAGTATTGGGAGCTCCTACAATGAGCAGTTCTTC
CASSSIGSSYNEQFF
>-|-|TRBV5-1|TRBJ1-1
TGCGCCAGCAGCGGGGCCTTGAACACTGAAGCTTTCTTT
CASSGALNTEAFF
>TRBD1|-|TRBV27|TRBJ1-1
TGTGCCAGCAGACCCTCGGGACAGGGAGTTGAAGCTTTCTTT
CASRPSGQGVEAFF
>-|-|TRBV19|TRBJ2-1
TGTGCCAGTAGGCGGAGCGGCAGAAGATACAATGAGCAGTTCTTC
CASRRSGRRYNEQFF
>-|-|TRBV5-1|TRBJ1-3
TGCGCCAGCTCTCCAATGGGCGGAAACACCATATATTTT
CASSPMGGNTIYF
>TRBD1|-|TRBV24-1|TRBJ1-4
TGTGCCACCAGTGATCCGGGGACAGGGGGGAGACTGTTTTTT
CATSDPGTGGRLFF
>TRBD1|-|TRBV19|TRBJ1-5
TGTGCCAGTAGTCGGGACAGGCAAGGGCCCCAGCATTTT
CASSRDRQGPQHF
>-|-|TRBV15|TRBJ1-1
TGTGCCACCAGCAGAGATCGGGAACCGGTTATGAGGAACACTGAAGCTTTCTTT
CATSRDREPVMRNTEAFF
>-|-|TRBV13|TRBJ1-2
TGTGCCAGCACTGAAGGGAGGGGCCGGACCTATGGCTACACCTTC
CASTEGRGRTYGYTF
>-|-|TRBV14|TRBJ1-6
TGTGCCAGCAGACCGACAACAAATAATTCACCCCTCCACTTT
CASRPTTNNSPLHF
>TRBD2|-|TRBV24-1|TRBJ2-7
TGTGCCACCAGTGCTAGCGGGAGGGCCGAAGTATTCGAGCAGTACTTC
CATSASGRAEVFEQYF
>TRBD1|-|TRBV2|TRBJ1-3
TGTGGGGACAGGGGGACCTCTGGAAACACCATATATTTT
CGDRGTSGNTIYF
>-|few|TRBV7-2|TRBJ1-4
TGTGCCAGCAGCTTAGGGTTCGGGACTCATAATGAAAAACTGTTTTTT
CASSLGFGTHNEKLFF
>-|few|TRBV6-5|TRBJ1-1
TGTGCCAGCAGTTACAGTCGCAGGCGAACTGAAGCTTTCTTT
CASSYSRRRTEAFF
>-|-|TRBV19|TRBJ2-6
TGTGCCAGTAGAACAGAGATTTATTCTGGGGCCAACGTCCTGACTTTC
CASRTEIYSGANVLTF
>-|-|TRBV5-8|TRBJ2-3
TGTGCCAGCAGCTTGGGTCAAGCGCAAGATACGCAGTATTTT
CASSLGQAQDTQYF
>TRBD2|-|TRBV5-4|TRBJ2-1
TGTGCCAGCAGCCGAGCGGGAGAGGCGTACAATGAGCAGTTCTTC
CASSRAGEAYNEQFF
>-|-|TRBV15|TRBJ1-2
TGTGCCACCAGCCAGAATCCCAATGCTAACTATGGCTACACCTTC
CATSQNPNANYGYTF
>TRBD2|-|TRBV3-1/TRBV3-2|TRBJ2-1
TGTGCCAGCAGCCTTAATTTAGCGGGAGGGTTCAATGAGCAGTTCTTC
CASSLNLAGGFNEQFF
>-|-|TRBV12-3/TRBV12-4|TRBJ1-1
TGTGCCAGCAGTTTTGGCTCGATCGAAGCTTTCTTT
CASSFGSIEAFF
>TRBD1|-|TRBV27|TRBJ1-5
TGTGCCAGCGGGGACAGGGGCCGTCAGCCCCAGCATTTT
CASGDRGRQPQHF
>TRBD1|-|TRBV24-1|TRBJ1-5
TGTGCCACCAGTGATTCTACAGGGGTTCAGCCCCAGCATTTT
CATSDSTGVQPQHF
>-|-|TRBV12-2|TRBJ1-1
TGTGCAAGTCGCACCTTCCACAGCTACACTGAAGCTTTCTTT
CASRTFHSYTEAFF
>TRBD1|few|TRBV28|TRBJ2-4
TGTGCCAGCAGTTCACAGGGGGCAGGGGCCAAAAACATTCAGTACTTC
CASSSQGAGAKNIQYF
>TRBD1|-|TRBV7-2|TRBJ2-1
TGTGCCAGCAGCCCAGGGGGCTACGAGCAGTTCTTC
CASSPGGYEQFF
>-|-|TRBV5-1|TRBJ1-1
TGCGCCAGCAGCTTGGCAGGGAACACTGAAGCTTTCTTT
CASSLAGNTEAFF
>TRBD1|-|TRBV19|TRBJ1-2
TGTGCCAGTAGTATCGACAGGGGACCACCTAACTATGGCTACACCTTC
CASSIDRGPPNYGYTF
>TRBD1|few|TRBV6-1|TRBJ1-2
TGTGCCAGCAGTGAACGGGTACAGGGGGACTATGGCTACACCTTC
CASSERVQGDYGYTF
>-|-|TRBV24-1|TRBJ2-1
TGTGCCACCAGTGAAGCGCGGGTAGGCGGTGAGCAGTTCTTC
CATSEARVGGEQFF
>TRBD1|-|TRBV4-1|TRBJ2-7
TGCGCCAGCAGCCAAGATGGGGACAGGGGCGCGTCCTACGAGCAGTACTTC
CASSQDGDRGASYEQYF
>TRBD1|-|TRBV29-1|TRBJ1-1
TGCAGCGTTGGGTGGAGGGGGCGCTTCCCCACTGAAGCTTTCTTT
CSVGWRGRFPTEAFF